This T cell receptor (beta chain) was profiled in a study of cytomegalovirus exposure and HLA in healthy donors. Germline V gives CDR1 SGDLS, CDR2 YYNGEE. Trimming pared 6 bases from V and 6 bases from J, leaving 15 bases between. The CDR3 is made up of 14 amino acids. This PCR relied on a set of 60 Vbeta primers and 13 Jbeta primers. Per the authors' pipeline: Later work found roughly 80 million unique TCR beta chains, with about 10 million shared. The method was immunoSEQ multiplex PCR; TCRdb's version includes in-frame clones alone and lacks a portion of them. V and J calls and clone size are as listed in that table; D and trimming were resolved from the DNA. The table has 120,000 or so clones, 77% seen once.

The specimen was PBMCs. The source of this sequence is a human donor in good health. The chain recombines TRBV9 with TRBJ2-2, with D maybe TRBD2 (5 bases). The CDR3 loop is CASIGGSTPGELFF. CDR3 nucleotide sequence: TGTGCCAGCATCGGTGGGAGTACCCCCGGGGAGCTGTTTTTT.